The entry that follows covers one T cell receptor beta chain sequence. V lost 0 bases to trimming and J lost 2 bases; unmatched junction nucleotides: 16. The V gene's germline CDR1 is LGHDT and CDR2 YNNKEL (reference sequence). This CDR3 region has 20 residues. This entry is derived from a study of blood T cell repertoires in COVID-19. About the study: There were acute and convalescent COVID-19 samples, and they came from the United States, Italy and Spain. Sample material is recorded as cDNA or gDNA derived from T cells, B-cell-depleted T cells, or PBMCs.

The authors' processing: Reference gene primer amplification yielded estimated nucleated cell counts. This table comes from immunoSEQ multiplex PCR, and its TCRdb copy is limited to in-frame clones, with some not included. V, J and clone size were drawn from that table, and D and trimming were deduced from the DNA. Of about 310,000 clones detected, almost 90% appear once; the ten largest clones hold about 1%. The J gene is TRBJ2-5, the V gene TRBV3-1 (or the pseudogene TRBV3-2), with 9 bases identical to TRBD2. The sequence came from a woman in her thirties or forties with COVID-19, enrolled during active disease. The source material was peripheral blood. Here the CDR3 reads CASSQETRGHSGGPQETQYF. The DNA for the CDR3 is TGTGCCAGCAGCCAAGAAACAAGAGGTCATAGCGGGGGACCACAAGAGACCCAGTACTTC.